These 2 T cell receptor beta chains share one sample of origin, sequenced in a study of patients and donors after allogeneic stem cell transplantation. TCRdb ran MiXCR on the RT-PCR reads and lists one entry per CDR3 protein. The top ten hold under 6.5% of the sample, which has about a million distinct CDR3 sequences, roughly 18% seen once. Sequenced input: blood, either unsorted or a sorted T cell fraction (not recorded which). The origin of the receptors is a human donor who was either an allogeneic HSCT recipient or a stem cell or donor lymphocyte infusion donor (not recorded which). It is not recorded whose cells these are; they may come from a transplant donor.

This chain joins TRBV11-2 and TRBJ2-4, with D possibly being TRBD1 (5 bases). CDR3 length: 16 residues. Germline V gene lookup returns CDR1 SGHAT and CDR2 FQNNGV. V lost 6 bases to trimming and J lost 5 bases, with 20 bases between them. The CDR3 is CASRHYKQVGENIQYF. CDR3 nucleotides: TGTGCCAGCAGGCACTATAAACAGGTTGGGGAAAACATTCAGTACTTC.

The rearrangement joins TRBV24-1 to TRBJ1-2, with D possibly matching TRBD1 (5 bases). Trimming pared 5 bases from V and 4 bases from J, leaving 16 bases between. The CDR3 is 15 amino acids. The V gene's germline CDR1 is KGHDR and CDR2 SFDVKD. CDR3: CATSGRGRAFYGYTF. The CDR3 nucleotides read TGTGCCACCAGTGGGAGGGGCAGGGCCTTCTATGGCTACACCTTC.